The rows below give T cell receptor beta chains drawn from one sample of a study of cytomegalovirus exposure and HLA in healthy donors. Assay used: immunoSEQ multiplex PCR; TCRdb lists only in-frame clones, some missing. The repertoire includes 140,000 to 150,000 clones, less than 90% of them detected once, and roughly 2.5% sits in the top ten. Sequencing was carried out using PBMCs. Source of these receptors: a boy younger than 10 in good health and CMV-seronegative. The CDR3 runs from the conserved cysteine through the conserved F or W. A D gene is named only where the DNA matches it firmly. Size tells how often a clone was seen (once, few, many) or the class of an expanded clone, and some rows leave it out.

TRBD2	TRBV5-1	.	TRBJ2-1	TGCGCCAGCAGCGGGACCTCTCCTGGCGGGGGAAATGAGCAGTTCTTC	CASSGTSPGGGNEQFF
.	TRBV6-5	.	TRBJ1-1	TGTGCCAGCAGTTGGAACCGGGAGACTGAAGCTTTCTTT	CASSWNRETEAFF
.	TRBV11-2	.	TRBJ2-7	TGTGCCAGCAGCTTAGAGGGCACCTCCTACGAGCAGTACTTC	CASSLEGTSYEQYF
TRBD2	TRBV27	.	TRBJ2-1	TGTGCCAGCAGTCCCGGGACTAGCGGGAGAGGTGAGCAGTTCTTC	CASSPGTSGRGEQFF
.	TRBV7-8	.	TRBJ1-2	TGTGCCAGCAGCCTAGGGTCAGGGGCGGACTATGGCTACACCTTC	CASSLGSGADYGYTF
.	TRBV27	.	TRBJ2-1	TGTGCCAGCACCACCGGGACTCGGGTGTTCAATGAGCAGTTCTTC	CASTTGTRVFNEQFF
TRBD1	TRBV6-1	.	TRBJ2-5	TGTGCCAGCAAGGGACAGGGGAGCCCACAAGAGACCCAGTACTTC	CASKGQGSPQETQYF
.	TRBV29-1	.	TRBJ2-7	TGCAGCGTCGCTGGACAGTCATACGAGCAGTACTTC	CSVAGQSYEQYF
TRBD2	TRBV11-2	.	TRBJ2-1	TGTGCCAGCAGCTTAGGGGGGGGTTCGGTCGATGAGCAGTTCTTC	CASSLGGGSVDEQFF
.	TRBV9	.	TRBJ2-1	TGTGCCAGCAGCCCGGACCCTCGGGAAAGAAATGAGCAGTTCTTC	CASSPDPRERNEQFF
.	TRBV29-1	.	TRBJ2-7	TGCAGCGCCTCCTCGGGGGAGCAGTACTTC	CSASSGEQYF
.	TRBV27	medium-sized	TRBJ2-5	TGTGCCAGCAGCCGCGGGGAGACCCAGTACTTC	CASSRGETQYF
.	TRBV9	few	TRBJ2-7	TGTGCCAGCAGCGTAGGGTCAGGGAACTCCTACGAGCAGTACTTC	CASSVGSGNSYEQYF
TRBD2	TRBV6-1	.	TRBJ2-7	TGTGCCAGCAGTGACTATATAGCGGGAGGCGTCTACGAGCAGTACTTC	CASSDYIAGGVYEQYF
TRBD2	TRBV6-6	few	TRBJ2-3	TGTGCCAGCAGTTACTCTAGCGGGGGGAGCACAGATACGCAGTATTTT	CASSYSSGGSTDTQYF
.	TRBV7-8	.	TRBJ1-5	TGTGCCAGCAGCTTAATCAAGGGGCTAAGGCAGCCCCAGCATTTT	CASSLIKGLRQPQHF
.	TRBV27	.	TRBJ2-2	TGTGCCAGCAGTAGGGACACCGGAATACCCCTAAACACCGGGGAGCTGTTTTTT	CASSRDTGIPLNTGELFF
.	TRBV20-1	.	TRBJ2-3	TGCAGTGCTACTGCCAGAGATACGCAGTATTTT	CSATARDTQYF
.	TRBV10-3	.	TRBJ1-2	TGTGCCATCAGTGCCCGGACAGAGGGCGAGGATGATGGCTACACCTTC	CAISARTEGEDDGYTF
TRBD1	TRBV5-6	.	TRBJ1-6	TGTGCCAGCAGCAGTCCGGGACAGGATGATTCACCCCTCCACTTT	CASSSPGQDDSPLHF
TRBD1	TRBV5-4	.	TRBJ1-6	TGTGCCAGCAGCTTACAGGGGAGGAATTCACCCCTCCACTTT	CASSLQGRNSPLHF
TRBD2	TRBV6-5	once	TRBJ2-3	TGTGCCAGCAGTTACTTAGCGGGACCCAGCACAGATACGCAGTATTTT	CASSYLAGPSTDTQYF
TRBD2	TRBV4-2	.	TRBJ2-5	TGTGCCAGCAGCCAAGATGGAGCGGGACGGGTACAAGAGACCCAGTACTTC	CASSQDGAGRVQETQYF
.	TRBV29-1	once	TRBJ1-2	TGCAGCGCCCACCCCACACAGGGTCAAACTAACTATGGCTACACCTTC	CSAHPTQGQTNYGYTF
.	TRBV9	.	TRBJ2-7	TGTGCCAGCAGCGTAGATTTTGGTTCCGGGGGTAGGAGCTCCTACGAGCAGTACTTC	CASSVDFGSGGRSSYEQYF
TRBD2	TRBV27	.	TRBJ2-5	TGTGCCAGCAGTCCTGGCGGGGGAAGGCGGGAGACCCAGTACTTC	CASSPGGGRRETQYF
TRBD1	TRBV28	.	TRBJ1-5	TGTGCCAGCACGACGGGACAGGGTTATGATCAGCCCCAGCATTTT	CASTTGQGYDQPQHF
.	TRBV15	.	TRBJ2-2	TGTGCCACCAGCAGATCGGACAGATCGACCGGGGAGCTGTTTTTT	CATSRSDRSTGELFF
.	TRBV5-1	.	TRBJ1-1	TGCGCCAGCAGCTTGGGGGCGGGGAACACTGAAGCTTTCTTT	CASSLGAGNTEAFF
.	TRBV4-3	few	TRBJ2-7	TGCGCCAGCGGGTGGGGGGAGGAGCAGTACTTC	CASGWGEEQYF
TRBD1	TRBV7-3	.	TRBJ2-1	TGTGCCAGCAGCCCCCCCGTCGGGACAGTCAATGAGCAGTTCTTC	CASSPPVGTVNEQFF
TRBD1	TRBV30	.	TRBJ2-7	TGTGCCTGGAGTTGGGCAGGGGGCTACGAGCAGTACTTC	CAWSWAGGYEQYF
.	TRBV7-9	.	TRBJ2-3	TGTGCCAGCAGCGCACAGACAGCCACAGATACGCAGTATTTT	CASSAQTATDTQYF
.	TRBV5-6	.	TRBJ2-7	TGTGCCAGCAGCTTGCGCATGAGCTACGAGCAGTACTTC	CASSLRMSYEQYF
.	TRBV6-5	.	TRBJ1-1	TGTGCCAGCAGCCCTGGGCCTGTTGAAGCTTTCTTT	CASSPGPVEAFF
.	TRBV18	.	TRBJ1-4	TGTGCCAGCTCACCTACGAACAGGGATGAAAAACTGTTTTTT	CASSPTNRDEKLFF
TRBD2	TRBV5-1	.	TRBJ2-1	TGCGCCAGCTGTACGGCTAGCGGCAATGAGCAGTTCTTC	CASCTASGNEQFF
.	TRBV15	.	TRBJ1-4	TGTGCCACCAGCAGAGATCGTAGCGAAAAACTGTTTTTT	CATSRDRSEKLFF
.	TRBV27	.	TRBJ1-6	TGTGCCAGCAGTTTATTAGGCAGGGAGGTCCTCCACTTT	CASSLLGREVLHF
.	TRBV7-8	.	TRBJ1-5	TGTGCCAGCAGCTTGGGGGGGGTGTTGGTAGGGGATCAGCCCCAGCATTTT	CASSLGGVLVGDQPQHF
TRBD1	TRBV5-4	few	TRBJ1-2	TGTGCCAGCAGCCCAGTACAGGGGACCTATGGCTACACCTTC	CASSPVQGTYGYTF
TRBD1	TRBV18	.	TRBJ2-7	TGTGCCAGCTCACTTGGGACAGGATTCTCCTACGAGCAGTACTTC	CASSLGTGFSYEQYF
TRBD2	TRBV13	.	TRBJ2-7	TGTGCCAGCAGTGTCGGAGCGGGAAATAACGAGCAGTACTTC	CASSVGAGNNEQYF
.	TRBV25-1	few	TRBJ1-1	TGTGCCAGCAGTGAGGGGGGAGGGAAAGCTTTCTTT	CASSEGGGKAFF
.	TRBV4-2	.	TRBJ2-5	TGTGCCAGCAGCCAAGAGGTAACGGGGGCCCAGTACTTC	CASSQEVTGAQYF
TRBD1	TRBV18	.	TRBJ1-2	TGTGCCAGCTCACCATATGACAGGGGTGAATATGGCTACACCTTC	CASSPYDRGEYGYTF
TRBD1	TRBV5-6	few	TRBJ1-5	TGTGCCAGCAGCCTTAGACAGGGGAGCAATCAGCCCCAGCATTTT	CASSLRQGSNQPQHF
.	TRBV29-1	.	TRBJ2-3	TGCAGCGTTGCCAGGGATTTACCGTATTTT	CSVARDLPYF
TRBD1	TRBV5-8	.	TRBJ2-2	TGTGCCAGCAGCTTAGGACAGGGTCCCTCCGGGGAGCTGTTTTTT	CASSLGQGPSGELFF
.	TRBV29-1	.	TRBJ2-5	TGCAGCGGAGCTCGAGCGCAAGAGACCCAGTACTTC	CSGARAQETQYF